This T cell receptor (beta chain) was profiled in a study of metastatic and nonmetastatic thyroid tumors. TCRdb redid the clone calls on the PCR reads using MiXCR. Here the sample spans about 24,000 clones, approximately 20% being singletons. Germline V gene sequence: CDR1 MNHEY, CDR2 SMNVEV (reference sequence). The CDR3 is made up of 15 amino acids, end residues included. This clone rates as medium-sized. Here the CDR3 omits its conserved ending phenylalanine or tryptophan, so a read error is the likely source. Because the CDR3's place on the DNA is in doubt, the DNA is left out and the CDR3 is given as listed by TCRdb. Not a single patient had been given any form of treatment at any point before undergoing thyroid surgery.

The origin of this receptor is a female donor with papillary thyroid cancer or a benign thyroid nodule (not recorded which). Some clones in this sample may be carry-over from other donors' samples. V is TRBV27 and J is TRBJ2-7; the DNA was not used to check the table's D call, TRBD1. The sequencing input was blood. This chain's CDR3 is CASSSTNRQTRATRL.